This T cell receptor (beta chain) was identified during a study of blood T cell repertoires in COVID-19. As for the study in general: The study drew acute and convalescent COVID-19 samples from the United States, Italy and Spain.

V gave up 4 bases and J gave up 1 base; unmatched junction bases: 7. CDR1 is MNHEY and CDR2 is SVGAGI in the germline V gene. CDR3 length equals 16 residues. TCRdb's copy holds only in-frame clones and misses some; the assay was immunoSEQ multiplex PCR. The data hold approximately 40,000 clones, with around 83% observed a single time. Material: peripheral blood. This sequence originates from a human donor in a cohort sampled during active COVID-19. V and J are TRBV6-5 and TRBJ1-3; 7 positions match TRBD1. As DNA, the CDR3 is TGTGCCAGCAGTTCACCGGGACAGCCATCTGGAAACACCATATATTTT. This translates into CASSSPGQPSGNTIYF.